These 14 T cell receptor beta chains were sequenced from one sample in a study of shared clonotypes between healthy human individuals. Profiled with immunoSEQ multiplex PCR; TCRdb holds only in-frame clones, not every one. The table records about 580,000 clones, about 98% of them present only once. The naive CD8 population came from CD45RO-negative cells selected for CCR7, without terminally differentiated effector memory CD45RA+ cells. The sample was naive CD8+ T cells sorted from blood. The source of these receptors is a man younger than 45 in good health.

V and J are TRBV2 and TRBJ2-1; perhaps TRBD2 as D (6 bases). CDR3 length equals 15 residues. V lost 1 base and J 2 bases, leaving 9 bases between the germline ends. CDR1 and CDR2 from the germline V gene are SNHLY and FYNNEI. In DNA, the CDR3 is TGTGCCAGCAGTGAAGGCATAGCGGCCTACAATGAGCAGTTCTTC. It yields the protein CASSEGIAAYNEQFF.

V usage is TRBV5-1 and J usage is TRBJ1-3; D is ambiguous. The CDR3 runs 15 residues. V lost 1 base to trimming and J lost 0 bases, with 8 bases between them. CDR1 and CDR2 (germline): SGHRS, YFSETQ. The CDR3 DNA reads TGCGCCAGCAGCTTGTCCCAGTCCTCTGGAAACACCATATATTTT. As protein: CASSLSQSSGNTIYF.

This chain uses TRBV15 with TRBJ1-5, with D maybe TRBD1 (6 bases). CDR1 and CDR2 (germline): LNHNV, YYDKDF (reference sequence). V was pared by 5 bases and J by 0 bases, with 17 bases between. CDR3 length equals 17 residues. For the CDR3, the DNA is TGTGCCACCAGCGAAGAAACAGGGCGGTATAGCAATCAGCCCCAGCATTTT. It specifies CATSEETGRYSNQPQHF.

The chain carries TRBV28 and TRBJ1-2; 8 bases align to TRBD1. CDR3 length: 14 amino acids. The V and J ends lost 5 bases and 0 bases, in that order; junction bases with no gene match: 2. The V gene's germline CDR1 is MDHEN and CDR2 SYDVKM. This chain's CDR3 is CASSPTGANYGYTF. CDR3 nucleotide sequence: TGTGCCAGCAGTCCGACAGGGGCTAACTATGGCTACACCTTC.

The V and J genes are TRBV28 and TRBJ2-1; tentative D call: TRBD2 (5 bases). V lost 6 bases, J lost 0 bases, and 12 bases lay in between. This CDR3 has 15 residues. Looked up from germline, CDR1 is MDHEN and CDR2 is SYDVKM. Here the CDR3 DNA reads TGTGCCAGCAGGTCGGACTTCAGCTCCTACAATGAGCAGTTCTTC. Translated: CASRSDFSSYNEQFF.

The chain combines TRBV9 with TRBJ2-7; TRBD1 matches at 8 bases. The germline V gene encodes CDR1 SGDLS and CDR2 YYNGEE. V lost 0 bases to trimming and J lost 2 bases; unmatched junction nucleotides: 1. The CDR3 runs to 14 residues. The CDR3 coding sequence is TGTGCCAGCAGCGTAGCACAGGGGGCCTACGAGCAGTACTTC. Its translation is CASSVAQGAYEQYF.

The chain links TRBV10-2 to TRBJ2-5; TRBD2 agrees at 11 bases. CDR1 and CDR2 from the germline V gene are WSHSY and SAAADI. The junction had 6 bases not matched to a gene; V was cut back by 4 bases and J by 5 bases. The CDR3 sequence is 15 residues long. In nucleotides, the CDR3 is TGCGCCAGCAGTGGTAGCGGGAGGGCAGCCGAGACCCAGTACTTC. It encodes CASSGSGRAAETQYF.

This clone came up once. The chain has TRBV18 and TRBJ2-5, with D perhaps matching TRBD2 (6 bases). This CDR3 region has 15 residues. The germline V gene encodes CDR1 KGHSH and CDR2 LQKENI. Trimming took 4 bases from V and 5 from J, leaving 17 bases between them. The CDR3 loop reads CASSLGSAGKETQYF. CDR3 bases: TGTGCCAGCTCACTGGGATCGGCGGGAAAGGAGACCCAGTACTTC. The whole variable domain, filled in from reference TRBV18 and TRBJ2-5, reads NAGVMQNPRHLVRRRGQEARLRCSPMKGHSHVYWYRQLPEEGLKFMVYLQKENIIDESGMPKERFSAEFPKEGPSILRIQQVVRGDSAAYFCASSLGSAGKETQYFGPGTRLLVL.

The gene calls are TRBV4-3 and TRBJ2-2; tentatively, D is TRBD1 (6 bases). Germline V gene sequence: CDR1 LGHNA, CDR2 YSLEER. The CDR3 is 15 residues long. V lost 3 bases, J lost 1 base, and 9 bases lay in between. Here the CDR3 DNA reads TGCGCCAGCAGCCAGGACAGAATGAACACCGGGGAGCTGTTTTTT. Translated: CASSQDRMNTGELFF.

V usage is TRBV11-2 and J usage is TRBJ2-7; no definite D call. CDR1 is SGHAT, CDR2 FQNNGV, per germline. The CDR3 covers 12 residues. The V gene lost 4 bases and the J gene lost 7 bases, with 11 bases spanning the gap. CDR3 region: CASSSDSGEQYF. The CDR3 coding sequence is TGTGCCAGCAGCTCCGACTCCGGGGAGCAGTACTTC.

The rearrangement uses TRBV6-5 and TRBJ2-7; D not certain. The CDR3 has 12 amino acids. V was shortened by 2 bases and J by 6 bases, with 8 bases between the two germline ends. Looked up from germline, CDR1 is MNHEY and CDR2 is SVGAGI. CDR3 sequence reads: CASSYPPPEQYF. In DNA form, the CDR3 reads TGTGCCAGCAGTTACCCGCCCCCCGAGCAGTACTTC.

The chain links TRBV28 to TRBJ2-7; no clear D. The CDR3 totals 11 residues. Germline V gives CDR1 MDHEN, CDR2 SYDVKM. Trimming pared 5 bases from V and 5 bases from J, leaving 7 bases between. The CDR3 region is CASSHGDEQYF. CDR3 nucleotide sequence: TGTGCCAGCAGTCACGGAGACGAGCAGTACTTC. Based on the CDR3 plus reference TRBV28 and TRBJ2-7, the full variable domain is DVKVTQSSRYLVKRTGEKVFLECVQDMDHENMFWYRQDPGLGLRLIYFSYDVKMKEKGDIPEGYSVSREKKERFSLILESASTNQTSMYLCASSHGDEQYFGPGTRLTVT.

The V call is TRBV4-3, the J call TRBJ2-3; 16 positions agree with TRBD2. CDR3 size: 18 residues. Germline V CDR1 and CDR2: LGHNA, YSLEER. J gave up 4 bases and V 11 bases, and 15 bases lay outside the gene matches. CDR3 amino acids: CASSGTSGRVGSADTQYF. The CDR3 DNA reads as TGCGCCTCTTCTGGGACTAGCGGGAGGGTTGGAAGCGCAGATACGCAGTATTTT.

DNA of the CDR3: TGTGCCTGGAGGGACAGGGAAACCCACTACGAGCAGTACTTC. Its protein product is CAWRDRETHYEQYF. This chain links TRBV30 with TRBJ2-7; 8 bases line up with TRBD1. V lost 3 bases and J lost 3; bases outside the gene matches: 7. CDR1 and CDR2 (germline): GTSNPN, SVGIG (reference sequence). This CDR3 spans 14 amino acids.